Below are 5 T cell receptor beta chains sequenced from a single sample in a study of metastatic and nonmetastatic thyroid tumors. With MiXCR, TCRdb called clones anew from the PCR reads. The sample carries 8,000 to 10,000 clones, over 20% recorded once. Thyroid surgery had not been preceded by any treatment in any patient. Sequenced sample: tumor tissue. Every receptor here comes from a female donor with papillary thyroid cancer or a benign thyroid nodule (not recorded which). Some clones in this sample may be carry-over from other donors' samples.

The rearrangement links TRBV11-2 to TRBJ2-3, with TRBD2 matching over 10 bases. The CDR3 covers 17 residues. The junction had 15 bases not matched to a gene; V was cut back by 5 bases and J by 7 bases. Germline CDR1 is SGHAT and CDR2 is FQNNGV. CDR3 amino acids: CASSRDRGSGRRNTQYF. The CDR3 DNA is TGTGCCAGCAGCCGAGATAGGGGTAGCGGGAGGCGAAATACGCAGTATTTT.

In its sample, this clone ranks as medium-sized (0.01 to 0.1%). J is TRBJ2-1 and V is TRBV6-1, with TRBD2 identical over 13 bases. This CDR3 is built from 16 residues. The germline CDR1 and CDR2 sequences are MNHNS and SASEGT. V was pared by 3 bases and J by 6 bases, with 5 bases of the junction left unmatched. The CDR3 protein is CASSDILAGGGNEQFF. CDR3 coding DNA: TGTGCCAGCAGTGACATACTAGCGGGAGGGGGCAATGAGCAGTTCTTC.

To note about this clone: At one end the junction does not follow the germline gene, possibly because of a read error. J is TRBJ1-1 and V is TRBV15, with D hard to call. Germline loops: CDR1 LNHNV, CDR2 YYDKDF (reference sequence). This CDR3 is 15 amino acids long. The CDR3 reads CAPSRPRTQTTEAFF. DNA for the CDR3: TGTGCCCCCAGCAGGCCACGGACCCAGACCACTGAAGCTTTCTTT.

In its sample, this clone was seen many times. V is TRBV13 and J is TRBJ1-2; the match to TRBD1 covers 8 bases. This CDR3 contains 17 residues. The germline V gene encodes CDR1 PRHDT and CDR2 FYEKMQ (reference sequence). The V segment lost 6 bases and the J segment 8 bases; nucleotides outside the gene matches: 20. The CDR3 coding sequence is TGTGCCAGCAGAATAGGTGGGACAGGAGGGTCTTATGGCGGCTACACCTTC. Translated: CASRIGGTGGSYGGYTF.

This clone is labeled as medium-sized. The CDR3 region is CSARAPGQGYEQYF. The CDR3 DNA follows: TGCAGTGCTAGAGCCCCGGGACAGGGCTACGAGCAGTACTTC. The chain carries TRBV20-1 and TRBJ2-7; 9 bases fit TRBD1. With 1 base clipped from V and 3 bases from J, the junction kept 4 bases outside the gene matches. Germline V gene sequence: CDR1 DFQATT, CDR2 SNEGSKA (reference sequence). This CDR3 has 14 amino acids.